The T cell receptor (beta chain) described here comes from a study of tumor-infiltrating lymphocytes in localized non-small cell lung cancer. Study overall: The cohort mixed smokers and never-smokers, several histologies, and some post-neoadjuvant-chemotherapy samples.

CDR1 is SGHKS, CDR2 YYEKEE, per germline (reference sequence). V gave up 4 bases and J gave up 0 bases, with 6 bases separating them. CDR3 size: 13 residues. Points on this clone: Its antigen is unknown.

Profiled with immunoSEQ multiplex PCR; TCRdb holds only in-frame clones, not every one. The sample includes around 17,000 clones, less than 85% of them seen just once. Study results and caveats: Available tissue quantity limited TCR sequencing to a patient subset. Different pieces of the same tissue went to different assays, confounding technical variation with intratumor heterogeneity.

The rearrangement links TRBV5-5 to TRBJ2-3, with D perhaps matching TRBD2 (5 bases). This receptor was identified in a human donor with non-small cell lung cancer. The source material was lung tumor tissue. CDR3: CASSRRSTDTQYF. The CDR3 DNA is TGTGCCAGCAGCCGGAGGAGCACAGATACGCAGTATTTT.